A single sample is the source of the 25 T cell receptor beta chains below, sequenced in a study of cytomegalovirus exposure and HLA in healthy donors. Measured with immunoSEQ multiplex PCR; TCRdb has only the in-frame clones, and not every one. Of around 250,000 clones listed, about 90% were seen once; the top ten hold 3% to 3.5%. The sequenced sample consisted of PBMCs. These receptors originate from a woman aged 25 to 39 in good health and CMV-seronegative.

This clone appeared a few times. The chain links TRBV11-2 to TRBJ1-5; D is unresolved. The ends were cut back, 2 bases at V and 0 bases at J, with 2 bases in the middle. The CDR3 is 13 residues long. CDR1 is SGHAT and CDR2 is FQNNGV in the germline V gene. CDR3 in amino acids: CASSLISNQPQHF. Written as DNA, the CDR3 is TGTGCCAGCAGCTTAATTAGCAATCAGCCCCAGCATTTT.

This chain joins TRBV19 and TRBJ2-6, with D uncertain. V dropped 5 bases and J dropped 2 bases, with 10 bases sitting between them. This CDR3 is 15 amino acids long. CDR1 and CDR2 from the germline V gene are LNHDA and SQIVND (reference sequence). DNA of the CDR3: TGTGCCAGTAGTCTGACCTTTCCTGGGGCCAACGTCCTGACTTTC. Translating gives CASSLTFPGANVLTF.

About this clone: Other DNA sequences in this specimen translate into the identical CDR3. CDR3 nucleotide sequence: TGTGCCAGCAGCTTAGCGAGCTCCTACGAGCAGTACTTC. It yields the protein CASSLASSYEQYF. This chain links TRBV11-2 with TRBJ2-7; D is unresolved. With 1 base removed from V and 0 bases from J, the gap between germline ends came to 4 bases. The CDR3 spans 13 residues. The germline V gene has CDR1 SGHAT and CDR2 FQNNGV.

This clone was recorded only once. The V call is TRBV30, the J call TRBJ2-3, with D perhaps TRBD1 (5 bases). The V and J ends lost 1 base and 6 bases respectively, with 17 bases between them. Germline CDR1 reads GTSNPN; CDR2 reads SVGIG (reference sequence). CDR3 length: 15 amino acids. The CDR3 reads CAWSATQGSGDTQYF. CDR3 DNA: TGTGCCTGGAGTGCGACCCAGGGAAGTGGGGATACGCAGTATTTT. The full variable domain, rest sourced from reference TRBV30 and TRBJ2-3, is SQTIHQWPATLVQPVGSPLSLECTVEGTSNPNLYWYRQAAGRGLQLLFYSVGIGQISSEVPQNLSASRPQDRQFILSSKKLLLSDSGFYLCAWSATQGSGDTQYFGPGTRLTVL.

The count of this clone is one. The chain has TRBV28 and TRBJ2-1; 10 bases line up with TRBD2. From germline, CDR1 is MDHEN and CDR2 SYDVKM. The CDR3 covers 15 residues. The V gene end was trimmed by 4 bases and the J gene end by 3 bases; junction bases not matched to a gene: 3. The CDR3 sequence: CASSSGTSDYNEQFF. The CDR3 coding sequence is TGTGCCAGCAGTTCCGGGACTAGCGACTACAATGAGCAGTTCTTC.

The chain has TRBV13 and TRBJ2-1; 10 nucleotides agree with TRBD2. The CDR3 extends over 14 amino acids. V lost 5 bases, J lost 10 bases, and 8 bases stayed unmatched. Germline V gene lookup returns CDR1 PRHDT and CDR2 FYEKMQ (reference sequence). CDR3: CASSPQREGKEQFF. The CDR3 DNA is TGTGCCAGCAGCCCTCAGCGGGAGGGAAAGGAGCAGTTCTTC.

This chain links TRBV4-2 with TRBJ2-7, with TRBD2 identical over 13 bases. Germline V lookup: CDR1 LGHNA, CDR2 YNFKEQ. The CDR3 has 17 amino acids. V was clipped by 2 bases and J by 1 base; unmatched bases: 5. CDR3 in DNA: TGTGCCAGCAGCCAACTACTAGCGGGAGGGGAGTCCTACGAGCAGTACTTC. This codes for CASSQLLAGGESYEQYF.

The chain employs TRBV11-3 and TRBJ2-1, with 8 bases matching TRBD2. CDR3 length equals 14 residues. CDR1 is SGHNT, CDR2 YENEEA, per germline. V lost 7 bases and J lost 5; bases outside the gene matches: 7. CDR3 DNA sequence: TGTGCCAGCACCCGGGAGGGCCTTAACAATGAGCAGTTCTTC. This codes for CASTREGLNNEQFF.

This clone was seen a single time. The genes are TRBV28 and TRBJ2-3; 9 bases fit TRBD2. CDR1 and CDR2 from the germline V gene are MDHEN and SYDVKM. The CDR3 extends over 15 amino acids. The V gene end was trimmed by 7 bases and the J gene end by 4 bases; junction bases not matched to a gene: 9. As DNA, the CDR3 is TGTGCCAGCAACCCTCTGCTAGCGGGACCAGATACGCAGTATTTT. It yields the protein CASNPLLAGPDTQYF. The full variable domain, in which reference TRBV28 and TRBJ2-3 provide the parts outside the CDR3, is DVKVTQSSRYLVKRTGEKVFLECVQDMDHENMFWYRQDPGLGLRLIYFSYDVKMKEKGDIPEGYSVSREKKERFSLILESASTNQTSMYLCASNPLLAGPDTQYFGPGTRLTVL.

The chain has TRBV6-6 and TRBJ1-2; D may be TRBD1 (5 bases). The V and J ends lost 11 bases and 8 bases respectively, with 15 bases between them. CDR1 is MNHNY, CDR2 SVGAGI, per germline (reference sequence). CDR3 length: 11 amino acids. CDR3 coding DNA: TGTGCCGCACAGGATTTGGGCGGCTACACCTTC. Protein product: CAAQDLGGYTF.

The chain combines TRBV6-5 with TRBJ2-7; D remains unclear. V was trimmed by 2 bases and J by 2 bases, leaving 7 bases between them. Germline loops: CDR1 MNHEY, CDR2 SVGAGI. CDR3 length: 13 residues. CDR3 in DNA: TGTGCCAGCAGTTACGATCCCACCTACGAGCAGTACTTC. It encodes CASSYDPTYEQYF.

Of note for this clone: One junction end does not reproduce the germline sequence, and a read error may be involved. V usage is TRBV30 and J usage is TRBJ1-2; D is unresolved. Germline values: CDR1 GTSNPN, CDR2 SVGIG (reference sequence). The CDR3 has 12 residues. The CDR3 nucleotides read TGTGCCTGGAGCCCCGCGGCCGTAAGAGGAAACTTC. Translation gives CAWSPAAVRGNF. Full variable domain (rest looked up from reference TRBV30 and TRBJ1-2): SQTIHQWPATLVQPVGSPLSLECTVEGTSNPNLYWYRQAAGRGLQLLFYSVGIGQISSEVPQNLSASRPQDRQFILSSKKLLLSDSGFYLCAWSPAAVRGNFGSGTRLTVV.

This clone appeared a few times. This rearrangement joins TRBV9 to TRBJ2-5; D possibly matches TRBD1 or TRBD2 (6 bases each). V was cut by 0 bases and J by 0 bases, with 12 bases left in between. Germline assignment: CDR1 SGDLS and CDR2 YYNGEE. The CDR3 runs 16 residues. This CDR3 reads CASSVGGGSDQETQYF. The CDR3 DNA sequence: TGTGCCAGCAGCGTAGGAGGGGGGTCTGACCAAGAGACCCAGTACTTC.

The genes are TRBV15 and TRBJ2-3; D perhaps matches TRBD1 (5 bases). The CDR3 contains 15 residues. Trimming shortened V by 0 bases and J by 9 bases, and 16 bases separated the two germline ends. CDR1 LNHNV and CDR2 YYDKDF come from the germline V gene (reference sequence). In DNA form, the CDR3 reads TGTGCCACCAGCAGAGATAGGGGCTCCAGTTTAACGCAGTATTTT. Protein sequence: CATSRDRGSSLTQYF.

The chain carries TRBV28 and TRBJ2-7, with D perhaps matching TRBD2 (5 bases). Between the trimmed V and J ends, which lost 5 bases and 7 bases, there was a span of 12 bases. CDR1 MDHEN and CDR2 SYDVKM come from the germline V gene. This CDR3 region has 12 residues. The CDR3: CASSHLPGEQYF. The CDR3 DNA is TGTGCCAGCAGTCACCTCCCGGGAGAGCAGTACTTC.

This chain links TRBV27 with TRBJ1-5, with D possibly being TRBD1 (6 bases). CDR3 size: 15 residues. Germline values: CDR1 MNHEY, CDR2 SMNVEV (reference sequence). Trimming took 6 bases from V and 1 from J, leaving 13 bases between them. CDR3 bases: TGTGCCAGCAGACTGAACAGGGAAAGCAATCAGCCCCAGCATTTT. Residues: CASRLNRESNQPQHF.

The chain recombines TRBV4-2 with TRBJ2-1; D is possibly TRBD2 (5 bases). The CDR3 is made up of 15 amino acids. The germline V gene encodes CDR1 LGHNA and CDR2 YNFKEQ. Trimming pared 0 bases from V and 0 bases from J, leaving 6 bases between. The CDR3 DNA reads TGTGCCAGCAGCCAAGATAGCGCCTCCTACAATGAGCAGTTCTTC. Its translation is CASSQDSASYNEQFF.

This chain joins TRBV7-3 and TRBJ2-2, with 7 bases that match TRBD2. Unmatched junction bases numbered 14, after V lost 4 bases and J lost 6 bases. The CDR3 is made up of 17 amino acids. Germline V gives CDR1 SGHTA, CDR2 FQGTGA. The CDR3 here is CASSSGPGGSFSGELFF. DNA for the CDR3: TGTGCCAGCAGCTCCGGTCCAGGCGGGAGTTTCTCCGGGGAGCTGTTTTTT.

This chain links TRBV30 with TRBJ2-1; D possibly corresponds to TRBD2 (6 bases). Looked up from germline, CDR1 is GTSNPN and CDR2 is SVGIG (reference sequence). CDR3 length: 13 residues. Trimming pared 2 bases from V and 3 bases from J, leaving 8 bases between. The CDR3 DNA reads as TGTGCCTGGAGTTCGGGAGACTACAATGAGCAGTTCTTC. This codes for CAWSSGDYNEQFF.

The chain couples TRBV7-8 to TRBJ1-2; D call uncertain. Germline CDR1 SGHVS, CDR2 FQNEAQ. The CDR3 length is 14 residues. Trimming stripped 2 bases from V and 7 bases from J, with 14 bases between. DNA for the CDR3: TGTGCCAGCAGCTTACGAGACCCTATGTTTGGCTACACCTTC. Translating it yields CASSLRDPMFGYTF.

The chain employs TRBV27 and TRBJ2-1; unclear D gene. Trimming removed 0 bases from V and 3 bases from J, with 9 bases in between. This CDR3 has 15 residues. CDR1 and CDR2 from the germline V gene are MNHEY and SMNVEV (reference sequence). The CDR3 DNA sequence: TGTGCCAGCAGTTTATCGTTCGGAGTCTACAATGAGCAGTTCTTC. It translates to CASSLSFGVYNEQFF.

V gene TRBV5-8 combines with J gene TRBJ2-1; perhaps TRBD1 as D (7 bases). The CDR3 is 16 residues long. Per germline, CDR1 SGHTS and CDR2 YDEGEE. The V and J ends lost 1 base and 0 bases respectively, with 11 bases between them. The CDR3 sequence is CASSLQGGLSYNEQFF. CDR3 DNA sequence: TGTGCCAGCAGCTTGCAGGGGGGCCTCTCCTACAATGAGCAGTTCTTC.

The chain links TRBV28 to TRBJ2-1; no clear D. This CDR3 has 15 amino acids. V was cut by 9 bases and J by 4 bases, with 19 bases left in between. Germline lookup yields CDR1 MDHEN and CDR2 SYDVKM. CDR3 sequence: CASKTSGQSYNEQFF. In nucleotides, the CDR3 is TGTGCCAGTAAAACCTCGGGCCAATCATACAATGAGCAGTTCTTC. The full variable domain, its missing parts supplied by reference TRBV28 and TRBJ2-1, is DVKVTQSSRYLVKRTGEKVFLECVQDMDHENMFWYRQDPGLGLRLIYFSYDVKMKEKGDIPEGYSVSREKKERFSLILESASTNQTSMYLCASKTSGQSYNEQFFGPGTRLTVL.

The V gene is TRBV4-3, the J gene TRBJ2-2, with 10 bases aligning to TRBD2. The CDR3 loop spans 15 amino acids. The germline V gene encodes CDR1 LGHNA and CDR2 YSLEER. V dropped 4 bases and J dropped 4; count of bases not matched to a gene: 3. As DNA, the CDR3 is TGCGCCAGCAGCCCGGGACTAGCGACCACCGGGGAGCTGTTTTTT. Its protein is CASSPGLATTGELFF.

The chain is built from TRBV5-1 and TRBJ2-7, with 8 positions matching TRBD1. This CDR3 is built from 14 residues. Germline V gene lookup returns CDR1 SGHRS and CDR2 YFSETQ. Losses at the gene ends were 3 bases for V and 2 bases for J; bases not matched to a gene: 4. CDR3 sequence reads: CASSSLTGAYEQYF. The CDR3 bases are TGCGCCAGCAGCTCCCTGACAGGGGCCTACGAGCAGTACTTC.